This is a list of T cell receptor beta chains from one sample in a study of response to subunit inactivated influenza vaccine. MiXCR, applied by TCRdb to the RT-PCR reads, yields one record per CDR3 protein. Of about 650,000 distinct CDR3 sequences in the sample, about 14% were seen once. Sequencing used PBMCs from blood, obtained approximately 15 days before vaccination. The receptors here all came from a man aged 45 to 65 who received an inactivated influenza vaccine. The CDR3 runs from the conserved cysteine through the conserved F or W. The D gene is left open where the match is weak. For some rows the clone size is stated as once, few or many, or as a class when expanded; others skip it.

V: TRBV15
size: few
J: TRBJ1-5
D: NA
DNA: TGTGCCACCAGCGGGGACAACGATAGCAATCAGCCCCAGCATTTT
CDR3: CATSGDNDSNQPQHF

V: TRBV7-8
size: NA
J: TRBJ2-3
D: TRBD2
DNA: TGTGCCAGCAAGGCACCAGGGCTAGCGGTCCCGAAGGATACGCAGTATTTT
CDR3: CASKAPGLAVPKDTQYF

V: TRBV4-1
size: NA
J: TRBJ1-5
D: NA
DNA: TGCACCAGCAGCCAACGGTCGGGGTTGAGCAATCAGCCCCAGCATTTT
CDR3: CTSSQRSGLSNQPQHF

V: TRBV6-1
size: NA
J: TRBJ1-2
D: NA
DNA: TGTGCCAGCAACCCAACGGGGACGACTTATGGCTACACCTTC
CDR3: CASNPTGTTYGYTF

V: TRBV12-3/TRBV12-4
size: few
J: TRBJ1-1
D: NA
DNA: TGTGCCAGCAGTCTGCCCAAGGAAGGATGGACTGAAGCTTTCTTT
CDR3: CASSLPKEGWTEAFF

V: TRBV18
size: NA
J: TRBJ2-1
D: TRBD2
DNA: TGTGCCAGCTCACCACCGGGACTAGCGGGGGCAACCCCCAATGAGCAGTTCTTC
CDR3: CASSPPGLAGATPNEQFF

V: TRBV20-1
size: few
J: TRBJ2-5
D: TRBD1
DNA: TGCAGTGCAGGGACAGGGAGGGGTTGGACCCAGTACTTC
CDR3: CSAGTGRGWTQYF

V: TRBV24-1
size: few
J: TRBJ2-5
D: NA
DNA: TGTGCCACCAGTGATCCGGCTAGCCCCTACCAAGAGACCCAGTACTTC
CDR3: CATSDPASPYQETQYF

V: TRBV19
size: few
J: TRBJ1-1
D: NA
DNA: TGTGCCAGTAGTCTCAGGAAGACTGAAGCTTTCTTT
CDR3: CASSLRKTEAFF

V: TRBV5-6
size: few
J: TRBJ1-2
D: TRBD1
DNA: TGTGCCAGCAGCTCCGGACAGGGCTTTTACGGCTACACCTTC
CDR3: CASSSGQGFYGYTF

V: TRBV27
size: NA
J: TRBJ2-7
D: NA
DNA: TGTGCCAGCAGTTTTAGCACTGGAGAATACAAATACGAGCAGTACTTC
CDR3: CASSFSTGEYKYEQYF

V: TRBV5-5
size: many
J: TRBJ1-1
D: NA
DNA: TGTGCCAGCAGTCAAACACCTAACACTGAAGCTTTCTTT
CDR3: CASSQTPNTEAFF

V: TRBV20-1
size: NA
J: TRBJ1-4
D: NA
DNA: TGCAGTGCTAGAGGCGCAGGGTTCCAAGAAAAACTGTTTTTT
CDR3: CSARGAGFQEKLFF

V: TRBV9
size: NA
J: TRBJ1-1
D: TRBD1
DNA: TGTGCCAGCAGCCTAGGGACAGGGTTTACAAACACTGAAGCTTTCTTT
CDR3: CASSLGTGFTNTEAFF

V: TRBV6-2/TRBV6-3
size: NA
J: TRBJ2-1
D: NA
DNA: TGTGCCAGCAGGTCTCCGGGGAGCTCCTACAATGAGCAGTTCTTC
CDR3: CASRSPGSSYNEQFF

V: TRBV18
size: NA
J: TRBJ1-4
D: TRBD1
DNA: TGTGCCAGCGTCCGGGACAGGGGGCAAAAACTGTTTTTT
CDR3: CASVRDRGQKLFF

V: TRBV27
size: NA
J: TRBJ1-4
D: NA
DNA: TGTGCCAGCAGTACCTTAGGGTTCGGGTTTGAAAAACTGTTTTTT
CDR3: CASSTLGFGFEKLFF

V: TRBV6-2/TRBV6-3
size: NA
J: TRBJ2-1
D: TRBD2
DNA: TGTGCCAGCAGTCGACTTAGCGGGAGCAAAAATGAGCAGTTCTTC
CDR3: CASSRLSGSKNEQFF

V: TRBV23-1
size: NA
J: TRBJ2-3
D: NA
DNA: TGCGCCAGCAGTCGAGGCAGGGTAGCCACAGATACGCAGTATTTT
CDR3: CASSRGRVATDTQYF

V: TRBV29-1
size: few
J: TRBJ1-1
D: TRBD1
DNA: TGCAGCGTTACAGGGGTTTCCGCTGAAGCTTTCTTT
CDR3: CSVTGVSAEAFF

V: TRBV6-2/TRBV6-3
size: NA
J: TRBJ1-1
D: TRBD1
DNA: TGTGCCAGCAGACACACTCCCTGGACAGGCCCGGGTGAAGCTTTCTTT
CDR3: CASRHTPWTGPGEAFF

V: TRBV7-9
size: many
J: TRBJ2-1
D: TRBD2
DNA: TGTGCCAGCAGCTTAGAGCGCGGGAGCTCCTACAATGAGCAGTTCTTC
CDR3: CASSLERGSSYNEQFF

V: TRBV29-1
size: few
J: TRBJ2-6
D: NA
DNA: TGCAGCGTTGTCTCTGGGGCCAACGTCCTGACTTTC
CDR3: CSVVSGANVLTF

V: TRBV29-1
size: few
J: TRBJ2-1
D: NA
DNA: TGCAGTATTGTCGGGGAACGGGTCTTC
CDR3: CSIVGERVF

V: TRBV27
size: NA
J: TRBJ2-1
D: NA
DNA: TGTGCCAGCAGTTTAGCGGGGTTTGCCTACAATGAGCAGTTCTTC
CDR3: CASSLAGFAYNEQFF

V: TRBV7-9
size: few
J: TRBJ1-2
D: TRBD1
DNA: TGTGCCAGCAGCCTAAGGACAGGGATGATTCCTCGCTACACCTTC
CDR3: CASSLRTGMIPRYTF

V: TRBV29-1
size: many
J: TRBJ1-1
D: NA
DNA: TGCAGCGTTGAACAGGCGATGAACACTGAAGCTTTCTTT
CDR3: CSVEQAMNTEAFF

V: TRBV5-1
size: many
J: TRBJ1-6
D: TRBD1
DNA: TGCGCCAGCCGTGAGACAGGGGAGTCACCCCTCCACTTT
CDR3: CASRETGESPLHF

V: TRBV12-3/TRBV12-4
size: many
J: TRBJ1-4
D: TRBD1
DNA: TGTGCCAGCAGTACGGACAGGGTTGGCGAAAAACTGTTTTTT
CDR3: CASSTDRVGEKLFF

V: TRBV28
size: NA
J: TRBJ1-4
D: NA
DNA: TGTGCCAGCAGTCACGGACGGAATCCTAATGAAAAACTGTTTTTT
CDR3: CASSHGRNPNEKLFF

V: TRBV5-1
size: many
J: TRBJ1-1
D: TRBD1
DNA: TGCGCCAGCAGCTCTACAGGGGGAGCTGAAGCTTTCTTT
CDR3: CASSSTGGAEAFF

V: TRBV12-3/TRBV12-4
size: many
J: TRBJ1-2
D: NA
DNA: TGTGCCAGCGCTTTTGGTAATGGCTACACCTTC
CDR3: CASAFGNGYTF

V: TRBV12-3/TRBV12-4
size: once
J: TRBJ1-6
D: NA
DNA: TGTGCCAGCAGCCAGGACCTCGGAGGCCTCCACTTT
CDR3: CASSQDLGGLHF

V: TRBV20-1
size: many
J: TRBJ2-3
D: NA
DNA: TGCAGTGCTATCCTCCCCCTAACCTTAGGGGTTAGCACAGATACGCAGTATTTT
CDR3: CSAILPLTLGVSTDTQYF

V: TRBV20-1
size: many
J: TRBJ2-5
D: TRBD2
DNA: TGCAGTGCCCGGACTAGCGGCCAAGAGACCCAGTACTTC
CDR3: CSARTSGQETQYF

V: TRBV7-2
size: NA
J: TRBJ2-1
D: NA
DNA: TGTGCCAGCAGCTTAGCGGGAGCGTTTAATGAGCAGTTCTTC
CDR3: CASSLAGAFNEQFF

V: TRBV28
size: NA
J: TRBJ2-6
D: TRBD1
DNA: TGTGCCAGCAGTGACAGGGGACGCTCTGGGGCCAACGTCCTGACTTTC
CDR3: CASSDRGRSGANVLTF

V: TRBV11-1
size: NA
J: TRBJ1-6
D: TRBD1
DNA: TGTGCCAGCAGCTCCGGGGACAGAGGGACTTCACCCCTCCACTTT
CDR3: CASSSGDRGTSPLHF